There are a few counts of the clone carrying this T cell receptor beta chain. The entirety of the isolated RNA underwent reverse transcription, so expressed TCRB transcripts were sequenced. Deep immunoSEQ sequencing covered naive, central memory and regulatory T cell samples. Some clones are missing from TCRdb's copy, which holds only in-frame ones; the method was immunoSEQ multiplex PCR. The profile shows hundreds of thousands of clones, over 25% of them singletons. These data belong to a study of beta chain features in type 1 diabetes. The CDR3 runs to 13 residues. Germline assignment: CDR1 SGHVS and CDR2 FNYEAQ. Trimming took 0 bases from V and 10 from J, leaving 12 bases between them.

This receptor was taken from a man aged 18 to 29 in good health. The J gene is TRBJ2-5, the V gene TRBV7-6, with D uncertain. The sequenced material came from naive CD4+ T cells from blood. The chain's CDR3 is CASSLAGPAIQYF. Written as DNA, the CDR3 is TGTGCCAGCAGCTTAGCGGGTCCCGCGATCCAGTACTTC.